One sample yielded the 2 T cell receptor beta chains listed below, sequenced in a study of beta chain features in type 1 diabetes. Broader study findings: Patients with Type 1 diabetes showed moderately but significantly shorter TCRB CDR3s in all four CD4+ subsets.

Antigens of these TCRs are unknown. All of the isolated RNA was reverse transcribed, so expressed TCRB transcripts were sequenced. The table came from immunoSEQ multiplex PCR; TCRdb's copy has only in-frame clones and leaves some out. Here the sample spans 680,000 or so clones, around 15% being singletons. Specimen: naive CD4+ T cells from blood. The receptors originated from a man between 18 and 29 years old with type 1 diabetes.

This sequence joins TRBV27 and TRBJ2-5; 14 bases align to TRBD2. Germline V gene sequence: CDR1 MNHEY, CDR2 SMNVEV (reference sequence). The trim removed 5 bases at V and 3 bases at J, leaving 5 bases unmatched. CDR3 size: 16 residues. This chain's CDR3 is CASSLGLAGGEETQYF. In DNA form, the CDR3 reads TGTGCCAGCAGTCTCGGACTAGCGGGGGGCGAAGAGACCCAGTACTTC.

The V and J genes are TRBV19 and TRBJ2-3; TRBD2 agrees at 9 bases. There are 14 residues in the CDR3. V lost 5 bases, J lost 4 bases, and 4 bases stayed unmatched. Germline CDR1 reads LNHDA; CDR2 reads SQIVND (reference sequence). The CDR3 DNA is TGTGCCAGTAGTCTTCGGACTAGCGCAGATACGCAGTATTTT. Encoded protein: CASSLRTSADTQYF.